Presented here are 4 T cell receptor beta chains from one specimen sequenced in a study of blood T cell repertoires in COVID-19. Here immunoSEQ multiplex PCR was the method, and the copy in TCRdb shows in-frame clones only, minus some. The data hold about 97,000 clones, with 91% observed a single time. Sequencing was performed on peripheral blood. Receptor source: a man aged 18 to 30 with acute or convalescent COVID-19.

The chain combines TRBV19 with TRBJ1-2; 10 bases match TRBD1. The CDR3 length is 15 residues. Germline V lookup: CDR1 LNHDA, CDR2 SQIVND (reference sequence). V lost 5 bases to trimming and J lost 4 bases; unmatched junction nucleotides: 7. The CDR3 spells CASSVGGQGSYGYTF. As DNA, the CDR3 is TGTGCCAGTAGTGTAGGGGGACAGGGGTCCTATGGCTACACCTTC.

The J gene is TRBJ2-1, the V gene TRBV6-6; TRBD2 might be the D (7 bases). V was shortened by 6 bases and J by 6 bases, with 15 bases between the two germline ends. The germline V gene has CDR1 MNHNY and CDR2 SVGAGI (reference sequence). The CDR3 runs 14 residues. In DNA, the CDR3 is TGTGCCAGCAGCCAACGGGGGGCCCTCAATGAGCAGTTCTTC. It encodes CASSQRGALNEQFF.

The J gene is TRBJ1-6, the V gene TRBV6-5; tentative D call: TRBD1 (5 bases). This CDR3 is 13 amino acids long. In germline, CDR1 is MNHEY, CDR2 SVGAGI. The V end lost 6 bases, the J end lost 8 bases, and 11 bases lay between the germline ends. CDR3 residues: CASRPGSDSPLHF. The DNA for the CDR3 is TGTGCCAGCAGGCCAGGGTCGGATTCACCCCTCCACTTT.

This clone was observed a single time. The chain is built from TRBV3-1 (or the pseudogene TRBV3-2) and TRBJ1-2; 7 nucleotides align to TRBD1. The CDR3 has 13 residues. The junction had 1 base not matched to a gene; V was cut back by 4 bases and J by 2 bases. Germline CDR1 LGHDT, CDR2 YNNKEL (reference sequence). The CDR3 DNA reads as TGTGCCAGCAGCCCAGGGGGAAACTATGGCTACACCTTC. It codes for CASSPGGNYGYTF.